This T cell receptor beta chain was recorded in a study of vaccination and CD4 T cells after COVID-19. Study details: Cultures acting as controls obtained a CEFX pool, an HIV-1 Nef pool, or no peptide.

For this clonotype: The antigen remains undetermined.

Treatment in this sample: 10-day PBMC culture with coronavirus spike peptide pools or control peptides (ViraFEST assay). TCR sequencing followed the expansion of antigen-specific T cells with peptide pools in ViraFEST. The study, taken as a whole, reports: The median count of SARS-CoV-2-reactive clonotypes rose from approximately 21 to 40, not significantly.

With the Oncomine TCR Beta short-read assay, DNA from cultured CD4+ T cells was sequenced. TCRdb fed the PCR reads into MiXCR, producing one record per CDR3 protein. The sample holds 14,000 to 15,000 distinct CDR3 sequences, about 48% seen once. The germline V gene has CDR1 MNHNS and CDR2 SASEGT. The V gene lost 0 bases and the J gene lost 6 bases, with 14 bases spanning the gap. This CDR3 has 15 residues. The TCR comes from a human donor who had recovered from COVID-19. This chain connects TRBV6-1 to TRBJ1-2, with D maybe TRBD1 (6 bases). Sequencing was done on a sample of CD4+ T cells from blood, cultured in vitro. CDR3 bases: TGTGCCAGCAGTGAAGCATCCAACAGGGCGCATGGCTACACCTTC. This translates into CASSEASNRAHGYTF.